The 21 T cell receptor beta chains below were found in one sample sequenced in a study of blood T cell repertoires in COVID-19. Generated by immunoSEQ multiplex PCR, the TCRdb table keeps only in-frame clones and is missing some. The data hold about 240,000 clones, with around 86% observed a single time. The sample consisted of peripheral blood. These receptors originate from a woman in her sixties with active or convalescent COVID-19.

The chain recombines TRBV5-5 with TRBJ2-7, with 10 bases that match TRBD2. CDR3 size: 14 residues. Germline V gene data show CDR1 as SGHKS and CDR2 as YYEKEE (reference sequence). V was pared by 2 bases and J by 4 bases, with 3 bases of the junction left unmatched. CDR3 loop: CASSFSGGAYEQYF. CDR3 DNA sequence: TGTGCCAGCAGCTTCAGCGGGGGGGCGTACGAGCAGTACTTC.

The chain combines TRBV9 with TRBJ1-6, with 9 bases matching TRBD1. The V and J ends lost 3 bases and 6 bases, in that order; junction bases with no gene match: 4. This CDR3 region has 15 residues. The germline CDR1 and CDR2 sequences are SGDLS and YYNGEE. CDR3 DNA: TGTGCCAGCAGCGCCCGGACAGGGGTTAATTCACCCCTCCACTTT. Translation gives CASSARTGVNSPLHF.

The chain couples TRBV21-1 to TRBJ2-7; TRBD1 reflects the table's D call only, with no check against the DNA. TRBV21-1 counts as a pseudogene. The CDR3 runs to 16 residues. CDR3 protein: CASSKRKGDPGYEQYF. The CDR3 DNA reads TGTGCCAGCAGCAAACGGAAGGGGGATCCGGGCTACGAGCAGTACTTC.

The chain uses TRBV19 and TRBJ2-7, with 7 nucleotides matching TRBD2. The CDR3 covers 15 residues. Trimming cost V 4 bases and J 2 bases; bases outside gene matches: 8. CDR1 is LNHDA and CDR2 is SQIVND in the germline V gene (reference sequence). CDR3: CASSRGGRGAYEQYF. CDR3 sequence (DNA): TGTGCCAGTAGTAGGGGAGGGCGAGGGGCCTACGAGCAGTACTTC.

Remarks on this clone: The junction departs from the called germline gene at one end, perhaps through a read error. The rearrangement joins TRBV29-1 to TRBJ1-2; TRBD1 agrees at 7 bases. The CDR3 is made up of 15 amino acids. Germline values: CDR1 SQVTM, CDR2 ANQGSEA. CDR3 region: CSVEDPGQLTYGYTF. The CDR3 coding sequence is TGCAGCGTGGAAGACCCGGGACAGCTAACCTATGGCTACACCTTC. Together with reference TRBV29-1 and TRBJ1-2, the CDR3 gives the full variable domain: SAVISQKPSRDICQRGTSLTIQCQVDSQVTMMFWYRQQPGQSLTLIATANQGSEATYESGFVIDKFPISRPNLTFSTLTVSNMSPEDSSIYLCSVEDPGQLTYGYTFGSGTRLTVV.

The chain carries TRBV14 and TRBJ2-7, with D perhaps TRBD1 (5 bases). V was shortened by 3 bases and J by 1 base, with 13 bases between the two germline ends. The CDR3 is made up of 15 amino acids. CDR1 SGHDN and CDR2 FVKESK come from the germline V gene. The CDR3 nucleotides read TGTGCCAGCAGCCAGTGGGGCAGGGTATCCTACGAGCAGTACTTC. Encoded protein: CASSQWGRVSYEQYF.

This clone came up once. The genes are TRBV10-3 and TRBJ2-1, with D tentatively TRBD1 (5 bases). CDR3 length: 14 amino acids. Germline V CDR1 and CDR2: ENHRY, SYGVKD. The V and J ends lost 4 bases and 6 bases respectively, with 13 bases between them. In DNA, the CDR3 is TGTGCCATCAGTGTCAGGGAATCGGGCAATGAGCAGTTCTTC. Protein sequence: CAISVRESGNEQFF.

The CDR3 here is CASSLGDRTTDTQYF. The CDR3 nucleotides are TGCGCCAGCAGCTTGGGGGACAGGACCACAGATACGCAGTATTTT. The chain links TRBV5-1 to TRBJ2-3, with 8 bases that match TRBD1. V lost 0 bases and J lost 2; bases outside the gene matches: 2. This CDR3 region has 15 residues. The germline CDR1 and CDR2 sequences are SGHRS and YFSETQ.

This rearrangement joins TRBV2 to TRBJ2-2; TRBD2 matches at 12 bases. J gave up 5 bases and V 6 bases, and 4 bases lay outside the gene matches. The CDR3 loop spans 15 amino acids. Germline V gene data show CDR1 as SNHLY and CDR2 as FYNNEI. The CDR3 region is CASSPTSGGTGELFF. In DNA, the CDR3 is TGTGCCAGCAGCCCAACTAGCGGGGGGACCGGGGAGCTGTTTTTT.

The chain links TRBV19 to TRBJ1-3, with 7 bases that match TRBD1. V was pared by 4 bases and J by 2 bases, with 5 bases of the junction left unmatched. Germline V gives CDR1 LNHDA, CDR2 SQIVND (reference sequence). CDR3 length equals 15 residues. CDR3 bases: TGTGCCAGTAGTACCCGACAGGGAACTGGAAACACCATATATTTT. Translating gives CASSTRQGTGNTIYF.

This CDR3 is CASSPEGSQPQHF. The DNA of the CDR3 is TGTGCCAGCTCACCAGAGGGATCCCAGCCCCAGCATTTT. This chain joins TRBV18 and TRBJ1-5; D remains unclear. V gave up 2 bases and J gave up 7 bases, with 9 bases separating them. From germline, CDR1 is KGHSH and CDR2 LQKENI. The CDR3 has 13 amino acids.

This clone came up a few times. The chain couples TRBV5-1 to TRBJ1-2; no clear D gene. Trimming removed 7 bases at V and 6 bases at J, with 19 bases between. This CDR3 is 14 amino acids long. Germline V CDR1 and CDR2: SGHRS, YFSETQ. CDR3 sequence (DNA): TGCGCCAGCCGACCAGCGTCCAGTTTGGATGGCTACACCTTC. Translating it yields CASRPASSLDGYTF.

This clone was counted a single time. This sequence joins TRBV5-1 and TRBJ1-1; tentative D call: TRBD1 (6 bases). The CDR3 covers 14 residues. Germline V CDR1 and CDR2: SGHRS, YFSETQ. Trimming took 2 bases from V and 5 from J, leaving 13 bases between them. The CDR3 DNA reads as TGCGCCAGCAGCTTTCAGGGGCAGGGAACTGAAGCTTTCTTT. Translation: CASSFQGQGTEAFF.

This clone came up once. CDR3 DNA: TGTGCCAGTAGTATAGATATCCCTAGGACTAGCGGGGGGGGAGAGACCCAGTACTTC. It translates to CASSIDIPRTSGGGETQYF. This chain joins TRBV19 and TRBJ2-5, with TRBD2 matching over 15 bases. The V gene end was trimmed by 0 bases and the J gene end by 4 bases; junction bases not matched to a gene: 9. This CDR3 contains 19 residues. The germline gives CDR1 LNHDA, CDR2 SQIVND (reference sequence).

This clone was recorded only once. The chain joins TRBV5-1 to TRBJ1-6, with D tentatively TRBD1 (6 bases). The ends were cut back, 4 bases at V and 5 bases at J, with 13 bases in the middle. Germline V gene lookup returns CDR1 SGHRS and CDR2 YFSETQ. The length of the CDR3 is 15 residues. The CDR3: CASSPWTANNSPLHF. CDR3 sequence (DNA): TGCGCCAGCAGCCCTTGGACAGCTAATAATTCACCCCTCCACTTT.

The chain is built from TRBV20-1 and TRBJ1-4, with 7 bases identical to TRBD1. V was pared by 3 bases and J by 8 bases, with 6 bases of the junction left unmatched. This CDR3 has 13 amino acids. Germline CDR1 and CDR2: DFQATT and SNEGSKA (reference sequence). The DNA of the CDR3 is TGCAGTGCTAGTGGAGGGGGCGAGGAAAAACTGTTTTTT. This encodes CSASGGGEEKLFF.

The chain has TRBV5-4 and TRBJ1-1; a possible D gene is TRBD1 (6 bases). CDR3 size: 14 residues. Germline CDR1 SGHNT, CDR2 YYREEE (reference sequence). V lost 4 bases, J lost 1 base, and 11 bases lay in between. The CDR3 region has the DNA TGTGCCAGCAGCGACGTACAGGGGAACACTGAAGCTTTCTTT. This gives the protein CASSDVQGNTEAFF.

The rearrangement joins TRBV4-1 to TRBJ2-1, with TRBD2 identical over 10 bases. Germline values: CDR1 MGHRA, CDR2 YSYEKL. V lost 1 base, J lost 12 bases, and 9 bases stayed unmatched. The length of the CDR3 is 15 residues. The CDR3 protein is CASSQVSGGAVGQFF. For the CDR3, the DNA is TGCGCCAGCAGCCAAGTAAGCGGGGGGGCGGTTGGGCAGTTCTTC.

The chain has TRBV15 and TRBJ2-5, with TRBD2 identical over 12 bases. V was pared by 5 bases and J by 5 bases, with 6 bases of the junction left unmatched. This CDR3 has 15 amino acids. Germline V gene sequence: CDR1 LNHNV, CDR2 YYDKDF (reference sequence). CDR3 sequence reads: CATSLAGGPSETQYF. For the CDR3, the DNA is TGTGCCACCAGCCTAGCGGGGGGGCCCTCGGAGACCCAGTACTTC.

V usage is TRBV6-2 or TRBV6-3 and J usage is TRBJ1-2; TRBD1 agrees at 8 bases. V was pared by 6 bases and J by 7 bases, with 10 bases of the junction left unmatched. The V gene's germline CDR1 is MNHEY and CDR2 SVGEGT. The CDR3 covers 14 residues. CDR3 DNA sequence: TGTGCCAGCAGCCCCGCAGGGGGCCGCTTTGGCTACACCTTC. Protein: CASSPAGGRFGYTF.

The V and J genes are TRBV12-3 or TRBV12-4 and TRBJ1-5, with D possibly being TRBD1 (6 bases). Trimming cost V 4 bases and J 3 bases, with 7 bases left between them. The CDR3 is 13 amino acids. The CDR3 sequence is CASSWDNNQPQHF. As DNA, the CDR3 is TGTGCCAGCAGTTGGGACAACAATCAGCCCCAGCATTTT.